This TCR beta chain was sequenced for a study of blood T cells in healthy people across ages. The CDR3 has 16 residues. With 4 bases removed from V and 2 bases from J, the gap between germline ends came to 15 bases. CDR1 and CDR2 from the germline V gene are MGHRA and YSYEKL. The second PCR ran 7 to 11 cycles with a sample-barcoded 5' primer and J-beta primers. TCRdb redid the calling of the 5' RACE reads with MiXCR, one entry per CDR3 protein. The sample records about 1.1 million distinct CDR3 sequences, more than 30% being singletons. Staff drew ten milliliters of peripheral blood from each donor. Researchers isolated at least 6 million PBMCs per sample. Turning to this clonotype: What it recognizes is unknown.

General observations from the study: Donors of long life had a larger count of naive CD4+ cells and greater diversity than aged donors.

This sequence originates from a man in his late teens or twenties in good health. The specimen sequenced was blood. The gene calls are TRBV4-1 and TRBJ2-4; tentatively, D is TRBD1 (5 bases). DNA for the CDR3: TGCGCCAGCAGCCCAGGGCTCCTCTCCTCCAAAAACATTCAGTACTTC. It encodes CASSPGLLSSKNIQYF.